The 23 T cell receptor beta chains below come from one sample, sequenced in a study of blood T cell repertoires in COVID-19. The protocol was immunoSEQ multiplex PCR, while the TCRdb copy is restricted to in-frame clones and leaves out a portion. The sample lists about 200,000 clones; around 84% were seen once. What was sequenced was PBMCs or T cells enriched from blood (not recorded which). These receptors were obtained from a middle-aged man who had recovered from COVID-19.

This chain links TRBV19 with TRBJ1-5; perhaps TRBD1 as D (6 bases). From germline, CDR1 is LNHDA and CDR2 SQIVND (reference sequence). V lost 3 bases and J lost 0, with 12 bases in between. The CDR3 has 16 amino acids. CDR3 in amino acids: CASSILGTSSNQPQHF. In nucleotides, the CDR3 is TGTGCCAGTAGTATTTTGGGGACATCTAGCAATCAGCCCCAGCATTTT. Full variable domain (rest looked up from reference TRBV19 and TRBJ1-5): DGGITQSPKYLFRKEGQNVTLSCEQNLNHDAMYWYRQDPGQGLRLIYYSQIVNDFQKGDIAEGYSVSREKKESFPLTVTSAQKNPTAFYLCASSILGTSSNQPQHFGDGTRLSIL.

This clone was counted only a few times. The genes are TRBV6-5 and TRBJ1-1, with a possible D match to TRBD1 (6 bases). Germline loops: CDR1 MNHEY, CDR2 SVGAGI. Trimming removed 8 bases at V and 6 bases at J, with 16 bases between. The CDR3 sequence is 13 residues long. The CDR3 loop reads CASRNTGSAEAFF. CDR3 nucleotides: TGTGCCAGCCGAAATACAGGGAGTGCTGAAGCTTTCTTT.

This clone came up once. V usage is TRBV11-1 and J usage is TRBJ2-3; tentatively, D is TRBD2 (5 bases). Germline values: CDR1 SGHAT, CDR2 FQDESV (reference sequence). The CDR3 totals 15 residues. V lost 3 bases to trimming and J lost 3 bases, with 13 bases between them. CDR3 in DNA: TGTGCCAGCAGCTTCGGGGTAGGTTCAACAGATACGCAGTATTTT. Protein: CASSFGVGSTDTQYF.

The chain couples TRBV27 to TRBJ2-7, with 8 bases identical to TRBD1. CDR3 size: 15 residues. Germline V gives CDR1 MNHEY, CDR2 SMNVEV (reference sequence). V gave up 0 bases and J gave up 3 bases; unmatched junction bases: 4. CDR3 loop: CASSLSQGAGYEQYF. The CDR3 DNA is TGTGCCAGCAGTTTATCGCAGGGGGCCGGCTACGAGCAGTACTTC.

This clone was observed once. The chain has TRBV18 and TRBJ1-6; TRBD1 aligns across 7 bases. The CDR3 spans 14 residues. The V gene end was trimmed by 2 bases and the J gene end by 7 bases; junction bases not matched to a gene: 2. Looked up from germline, CDR1 is KGHSH and CDR2 is LQKENI. The chain's CDR3 is CASSPGTENSPLHF. The CDR3 DNA is TGTGCCAGCTCACCAGGGACAGAGAATTCACCCCTCCACTTT.

This clone was observed a single time. The chain has TRBV19 and TRBJ1-2; a possible D gene is TRBD1 (6 bases). V was trimmed by 2 bases and J by 7 bases, leaving 14 bases between them. This CDR3 has 14 amino acids. Germline values: CDR1 LNHDA, CDR2 SQIVND (reference sequence). The DNA of the CDR3 is TGTGCCAGTAGTATAAACAGGGAATTCTCTGGCTACACCTTC. Its translation is CASSINREFSGYTF.

This chain links TRBV13 with TRBJ2-1; 8 positions match TRBD2. This CDR3 contains 16 residues. Germline-derived CDR1 and CDR2 are PRHDT and FYEKMQ (reference sequence). V lost 5 bases to trimming and J lost 8 bases; unmatched junction nucleotides: 14. The CDR3 region has the DNA TGTGCCAGCAGCATAACGGGACTAGGGGTGATCCATGAGCAGTTCTTC. This encodes CASSITGLGVIHEQFF.

This rearrangement joins TRBV10-3 to TRBJ2-1, with a weak D call TRBD2 (6 bases). V was clipped by 8 bases and J by 12 bases, with 23 bases between them. CDR1 is ENHRY, CDR2 SYGVKD, per germline. The length of the CDR3 is 14 residues. DNA of the CDR3: TGTGCCATCTCCATTGGTGCGGCGGGGATCGGGCAGTTCTTC. This encodes CAISIGAAGIGQFF.

V is TRBV11-2 and J is TRBJ2-2; maybe TRBD1 (5 bases). CDR1 is SGHAT and CDR2 is FQNNGV in the germline V gene. The CDR3 spans 15 residues. Between the trimmed V and J ends, which lost 1 base and 1 base, there was a span of 7 bases. Here the CDR3 reads CASSLVTGNTGELFF. CDR3 bases: TGTGCCAGCAGCTTAGTTACAGGGAACACCGGGGAGCTGTTTTTT.

The chain carries TRBV19 and TRBJ2-7, with 8 bases matching TRBD2. Germline CDR1 LNHDA, CDR2 SQIVND (reference sequence). Germline trimming cut 2 bases from V and 4 bases from J; bases unmatched to any gene: 7. This CDR3 region has 15 residues. In DNA form, the CDR3 reads TGTGCCAGTAGTATAATTGCGGGGGGACCATACGAGCAGTACTTC. This codes for CASSIIAGGPYEQYF.

This rearrangement joins TRBV27 to TRBJ1-4, with TRBD1 as a possible D gene (5 bases). Trimming took 5 bases from V and 4 from J, leaving 8 bases between them. The V gene's germline CDR1 is MNHEY and CDR2 SMNVEV (reference sequence). This CDR3 is built from 13 residues. The CDR3 loop is CASSMQGNEKLFF. The CDR3 DNA sequence: TGTGCCAGCAGTATGCAGGGTAATGAAAAACTGTTTTTT.

The V gene is TRBV11-2, the J gene TRBJ1-2, with TRBD1 identical over 7 bases. Germline V gene sequence: CDR1 SGHAT, CDR2 FQNNGV. This CDR3 region has 14 residues. V was pared by 1 base and J by 3 bases, with 2 bases of the junction left unmatched. The CDR3 sequence: CASSLGQGDYGYTF. The CDR3 nucleotides read TGTGCCAGCAGCTTAGGTCAGGGGGACTATGGCTACACCTTC.

CDR3 in amino acids: CASSDSGFEQYF. DNA for the CDR3: TGTGCCAGCAGTGATTCCGGGTTCGAGCAGTACTTC. V is TRBV25-1 and J is TRBJ2-7, with D hard to call. The germline V and J ends were trimmed by 3 bases and 6 bases, with 9 bases remaining between them. Germline CDR1 reads MGHDK; CDR2 reads SYGVNS. The CDR3 covers 12 residues.

The chain carries TRBV6-2 or TRBV6-3 and TRBJ1-2, with unresolved D. V dropped 3 bases and J dropped 2 bases, with 13 bases sitting between them. The germline CDR1 and CDR2 sequences are MNHEY and SVGEGT. This CDR3 region has 15 residues. This CDR3 reads CASSYPDAENYGYTF. CDR3 nucleotides: TGTGCCAGCAGTTATCCTGATGCGGAAAACTATGGCTACACCTTC.

A single count supports this clone. This sequence joins TRBV4-1 and TRBJ2-7; D might be TRBD2 (6 bases). The CDR3 is made up of 15 amino acids. Trimming cost V 4 bases and J 0 bases, with 13 bases left between them. The germline V gene has CDR1 MGHRA and CDR2 YSYEKL. CDR3 loop: CASSLSWRDSYEQYF. CDR3 DNA: TGCGCCAGCAGCCTCAGTTGGAGGGACTCCTACGAGCAGTACTTC.

The chain recombines TRBV6-5 with TRBJ2-7, with 8 bases matching TRBD2. Per germline, CDR1 MNHEY and CDR2 SVGAGI. The length of the CDR3 is 13 residues. V shed 6 bases, J shed 6 bases, and the junction held 7 bases outside the gene matches. DNA for the CDR3: TGTGCCAGCAGCCGCGGACTAGCTATCGAGCAGTACTTC. This gives the protein CASSRGLAIEQYF.

Only a few counts were recorded for this clone. The chain combines TRBV7-2 with TRBJ1-2; D might be TRBD1 (5 bases). The CDR3 is made up of 12 amino acids. Trimming took 5 bases from V and 13 from J, leaving 17 bases between them. Germline CDR1 SGHTA, CDR2 FQGNSA. CDR3 coding DNA: TGTGCCAGCAGCCTAGACGGGACTCTGAGCACCTTC. Translation gives CASSLDGTLSTF.

The rearrangement links TRBV7-9 to TRBJ2-7; 8 nucleotides agree with TRBD2. V trimming: 8 bases; J trimming: 3 bases; junction bases outside the gene matches: 12. The germline gives CDR1 SEHNR, CDR2 FQNEAQ (reference sequence). The length of the CDR3 is 15 residues. The CDR3 DNA sequence: TGTGCCAGCGGCAGGGACGGACTAGCTATCTACGAGCAGTACTTC. Translation: CASGRDGLAIYEQYF.

The chain combines TRBV30 with TRBJ2-7, with TRBD2 matching over 12 bases. V shed 5 bases and J 2 bases; nucleotides not matched to a gene: 4. Germline CDR1 and CDR2: GTSNPN and SVGIG (reference sequence). The CDR3 totals 14 residues. CDR3 nucleotide sequence: TGTGCCTGGTCGGGACTAGCGGGTCCCTACGAGCAGTACTTC. It yields the protein CAWSGLAGPYEQYF.

The rearrangement uses TRBV11-3 and TRBJ1-1, with 7 bases identical to TRBD1. Trimming at V came to 0 bases and at J to 6 bases, leaving 7 bases not matched to a gene. Germline lookup yields CDR1 SGHNT and CDR2 YENEEA. The CDR3 extends over 15 amino acids. This chain's CDR3 is CASSLEVGQASEAFF. In DNA form, the CDR3 reads TGTGCCAGCAGCTTAGAGGTCGGACAGGCGTCTGAAGCTTTCTTT.

This clone appeared once. The chain links TRBV3-1 (or the pseudogene TRBV3-2) to TRBJ2-5; D is uncertain. This CDR3 is 13 amino acids long. Germline CDR1 LGHDT, CDR2 YNNKEL (reference sequence). Between the trimmed V and J ends, which lost 4 bases and 4 bases, there was a span of 10 bases. CDR3 sequence (DNA): TGTGCCAGCAGCCCCTTTGGGCGAGAGACCCAGTACTTC. This sequence encodes CASSPFGRETQYF.

The rearrangement links TRBV10-3 to TRBJ2-1; tentative D call: TRBD2 (5 bases). The ends were cut back, 11 bases at V and 4 bases at J, with 18 bases in the middle. The CDR3 length is 14 residues. Germline CDR1 ENHRY, CDR2 SYGVKD. CDR3: CAAKPGLTYNEQFF. CDR3 coding DNA: TGTGCCGCCAAGCCCGGACTTACGTACAATGAGCAGTTCTTC.

In its sample, this clone was seen a few times. The chain recombines TRBV6-2 or TRBV6-3 with TRBJ1-2; 8 nucleotides line up with TRBD1. V lost 0 bases to trimming and J lost 7 bases; unmatched junction nucleotides: 7. This CDR3 is 15 amino acids long. Germline V gene data show CDR1 as MNHEY and CDR2 as SVGEGT. The CDR3 loop is CASSYSAGGAGGYTF. The CDR3 nucleotides are TGTGCCAGCAGTTACTCGGCAGGGGGCGCCGGTGGCTACACCTTC.